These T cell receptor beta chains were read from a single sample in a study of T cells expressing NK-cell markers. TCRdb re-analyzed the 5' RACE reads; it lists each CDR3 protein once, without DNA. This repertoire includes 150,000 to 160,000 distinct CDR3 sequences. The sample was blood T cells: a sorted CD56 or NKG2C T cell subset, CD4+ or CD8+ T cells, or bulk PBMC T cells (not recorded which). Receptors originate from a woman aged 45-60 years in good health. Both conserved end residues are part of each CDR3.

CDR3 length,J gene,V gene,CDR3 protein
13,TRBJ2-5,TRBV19,CASSVDVEETQYF
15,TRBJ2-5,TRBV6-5,CASLTTKTGKETQYF
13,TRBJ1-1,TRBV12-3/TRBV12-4,CASGASPNTEAFF
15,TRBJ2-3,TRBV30,CAWTGLAPSTDTQYF
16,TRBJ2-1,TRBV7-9,CASSSSGGGPRNEQFF
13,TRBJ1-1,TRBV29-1,CSVVGGKNTEAFF
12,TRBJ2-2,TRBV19,CASSMSAGELFF
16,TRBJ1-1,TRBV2,CASSESMDSMNTEAFF
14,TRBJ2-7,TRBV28,CASSLEGTGAEQYF
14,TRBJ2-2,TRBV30,CAFHSTGVTGELFF
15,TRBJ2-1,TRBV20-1,CSATSLAGAYNEQFF
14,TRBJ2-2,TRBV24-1,CATSDLGYAGELFF
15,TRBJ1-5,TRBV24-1,CATSDAETVGQPQHF
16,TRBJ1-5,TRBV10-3,CAIGDRDRGYNQPQHF
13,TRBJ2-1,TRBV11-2,CASSLEPPGEQFF
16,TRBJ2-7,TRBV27,CASSLGTGTEGREQYF